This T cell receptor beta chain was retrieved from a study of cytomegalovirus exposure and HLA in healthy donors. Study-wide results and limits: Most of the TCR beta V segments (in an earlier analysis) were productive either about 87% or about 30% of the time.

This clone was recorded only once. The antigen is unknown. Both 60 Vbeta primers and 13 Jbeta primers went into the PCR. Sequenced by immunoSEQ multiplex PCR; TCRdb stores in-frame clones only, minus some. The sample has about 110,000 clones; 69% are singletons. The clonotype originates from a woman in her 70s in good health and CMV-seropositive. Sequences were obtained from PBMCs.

CDR3 amino acids: CASSQTGSYGYTF. The CDR3 DNA is TGTGCCAGCAGCCAGACAGGGAGCTATGGCTACACCTTC. The chain has TRBV6-6 and TRBJ1-2; 7 positions agree with TRBD1. The CDR3 sequence is 13 residues long. In germline, CDR1 is MNHNY, CDR2 SVGAGI (reference sequence). J lost 4 bases, V lost 6 bases, and 5 bases had no gene match.